A single TCR beta chain is shown here with its context. Everyone who took part was 18 to 89 years old, and they came from about 23 US areas. Cohort placement rested on clinical history that participants reported themselves. Produced via immunoSEQ multiplex PCR; TCRdb's table is partial and in-frame only. The sample yields roughly 140,000 clones, 87% seen once. This specimen belongs to a study of blood T cell repertoires in COVID-19. This CDR3 has 16 amino acids. Germline-derived CDR1 and CDR2 are SGHVS and FNYEAQ. The junction had 2 bases not matched to a gene; V was cut back by 3 bases and J by 1 base.

V usage is TRBV7-6 and J usage is TRBJ2-6, with TRBD2 matching over 8 bases. Sequenced input: PBMCs or T cells enriched from blood (not recorded which). The clonotype comes from a man in his fifties or sixties who had recovered from COVID-19. CDR3 sequence (DNA): TGTGCCAGCAGCTTGCGGGGGGCTTCTGGGGCCAACGTCCTGACTTTC. It codes for CASSLRGASGANVLTF.